At least ten counts were recorded for the clone carrying this T cell receptor beta chain. These data are taken from a study of low-dose radiotherapy and immunotherapy resistance in tumors. Overall study: Participants in Cohort 1 were administered 0.5 Gy per fraction at 2-week intervals, to a cumulative dose of 6.5 Gy. Cohort 2, a group dosed every two weeks at 1 Gy per fraction, received 13 Gy in total over 26 weeks.

Time point given: after trial treatment. Treatment here: LDRT plus nivolumab, ipilimumab, low-dose cyclophosphamide and aspirin (RACIN trial). Low-dose radiotherapy, low-dose cyclophosphamide, aspirin, ipilimumab and nivolumab were all given to the donors. Covering alpha and beta chains, TRAV- and TRBV-specific primers were used for the first-strand cDNA. Over roughly 20 PCR cycles, TCRs were amplified from a constant-region primer and V-primer adapter. TCRdb reprocessed the reads via MiXCR and lists one record per CDR3 protein. The sample includes tens of thousands of distinct CDR3 sequences, 20% to 25% of them seen just once. This CDR3 is built from 15 residues. The J segment lost 9 bases and the V segment lost 0 bases, leaving 7 bases of the junction unmatched. CDR1 is SGHAT, CDR2 FQNNGV, per germline.

The sample was PBMCs, taken after low-dose radiotherapy plus immunotherapy. The clonotype originates from a female donor with ovarian cancer. This chain connects TRBV11-2 to TRBJ2-1, with 8 bases fitting TRBD2. The CDR3 region is CASSLDGRALGEQFF. Written as DNA, the CDR3 is TGTGCCAGCAGCTTAGACGGGAGGGCCCTCGGTGAGCAGTTCTTC. Looking up the rest from reference TRBV11-2 and TRBJ2-1 gives the full variable domain: EAGVAQSPRYKIIEKRQSVAFWCNPISGHATLYWYQQILGQGPKLLIQFQNNGVVDDSQLPKDRFSAERLKGVDSTLKIQPAKLEDSAVYLCASSLDGRALGEQFFGPGTRLTVL.